These 7 T cell receptor beta chains were all obtained from the same sample, sequenced in a study of glioma-infiltrating T cells (dated by TCRdb to 2016 to 2018). Reads for this sample came from an Illumina MiSeq. TCR alpha and beta CDR3 regions were amplified with the iRepertoire nested amplicon-rescue multiplex PCR (arm-PCR) platform from RNA. Using fastp trimming at Q25 and MiXCR clonotype assembly, TCRdb reanalyzed the public sequencing data and kept in-frame beta chains. Here each entry gathers all rows of one CDR3 protein and keeps the most common genes and DNA. For this sample there are around 350,000 distinct CDR3 sequences; around 38% appear just once. Of the sample, around 11% is held by the ten largest clones. Sequencing was carried out using glioma tissue, nonneoplastic brain tissue, or PBMCs (not recorded which). The source of these receptors is a human donor with low-grade glioma or glioblastoma, undergoing nonglioma brain surgery, or in good health (not recorded which).

This clonotype was observed many times. The gene calls are TRBV7-2 and TRBJ2-5, with 7 bases that match TRBD1. Germline-derived CDR1 and CDR2 are SGHTA and FQGNSA. Trimming cost V 5 bases and J 1 base; bases outside gene matches: 10. CDR3 size: 16 residues. CDR3 DNA: TGTGCCAGCAGCCCCGCTAGTAGGGGGCCCCAAGAGACCCAGTACTTC. Translation: CASSPASRGPQETQYF.

This chain links TRBV6-5 with TRBJ1-4; D might be TRBD1 (6 bases). The CDR3 has 15 amino acids. The germline V gene has CDR1 MNHEY and CDR2 SVGAGI. Trimming took 4 bases from V and 6 from J, leaving 15 bases between them. CDR3 DNA: TGTGCCAGCAGTTCTCGCGAGGGGGGGCATGAAAAACTGTTTTTT. This translates into CASSSREGGHEKLFF.

This chain joins TRBV7-9 and TRBJ2-5, with a possible D match to TRBD1 (6 bases). The J call could be wrong; TRBJ2-7 is a better fit for the DNA end. Germline CDR1 and CDR2: SEHNR and FQNEAQ (reference sequence). The CDR3 consists of 14 residues. CDR3 nucleotides: TGTGCCAGCAGCTTCGGACAGACATCCTACGAGCAGTACTTC. Translating it yields CASSFGQTSYEQYF.

The J gene is TRBJ2-1, the V gene TRBV4-1; 8 nucleotides match TRBD1. Germline V gene data show CDR1 as MGHRA and CDR2 as YSYEKL. The V gene end was trimmed by 4 bases and the J gene end by 7 bases; junction bases not matched to a gene: 9. CDR3 length: 15 residues. The DNA for the CDR3 is TGCGCCAGCAGCCGACCGGGACAGGTGGTAAATGAGCAGTTCTTC. Encoded protein: CASSRPGQVVNEQFF.

Of note for this clonotype: The junction departs from germline at one end; a sequencing error may be responsible. This sequence joins TRBV20-1 and TRBJ2-7; 9 nucleotides agree with TRBD1. Looked up from germline, CDR1 is DFQATT and CDR2 is SNEGSKA (reference sequence). This CDR3 spans 15 amino acids. CDR3 nucleotides: TGCAGTGCTAGAGTGTTGGGACAGGGCCCTCTCGAGCGGTACTTC. It yields the protein CSARVLGQGPLERYF.

Ten or more counts support this clonotype. This chain connects TRBV6-2 or TRBV6-3 to TRBJ1-2; D is unclear. The CDR3 consists of 13 residues. The V gene's germline CDR1 is MNHEY and CDR2 SVGEGT. V was cut by 5 bases and J by 2 bases, with 9 bases left in between. Here the CDR3 reads CASSMDGNYGYTF. The CDR3 DNA reads as TGTGCCAGCAGTATGGACGGAAACTATGGCTACACCTTC.

This clonotype was recorded a few times. This rearrangement joins TRBV20-1 to TRBJ1-3; D gene ambiguous. The CDR3 extends over 14 amino acids. In germline, CDR1 is DFQATT, CDR2 SNEGSKA (reference sequence). The germline V and J ends were trimmed by 5 bases and 4 bases, with 15 bases remaining between them. DNA of the CDR3: TGCAGTGCTCTTGACTCCCCGGCAGGAAACACCATATATTTT. Its translation: CSALDSPAGNTIYF.